This T cell receptor (beta chain) is from a study of radiotherapy plus CTLA-4 blockade in lung cancer. General observations from the study: TCR clones originating in tumors grew in number in blood after radiotherapy plus ipilimumab.

Worth noting for this clone: The antigen is not known.

This table comes from immunoSEQ multiplex PCR, and its TCRdb copy is limited to in-frame clones, with some not included. This sample has roughly 42,000 clones, with 63% found just once. Per the germline V gene, CDR1 is LGHNA and CDR2 is YNFKEQ. Deletions cut 0 bases from V and 0 bases from J, with 3 bases between. The CDR3 contains 14 residues. The sample in question was peripheral blood, obtained from a patient treated with radiotherapy plus ipilimumab. The TCR sequence derives from a human donor with non-small cell lung cancer who had a partial response to radiotherapy plus ipilimumab. The V call is TRBV4-2, the J call TRBJ2-1; D is unclear. The CDR3 DNA is TGTGCCAGCAGCCAAGAGGCCTCCTACAATGAGCAGTTCTTC. Its protein product is CASSQEASYNEQFF.